The clone carrying this T cell receptor (beta chain) was observed at least ten times. This sample was taken from a study of early T cells in non-severe SARS-CoV-2 infection. CDR1 and CDR2 (germline): SNHLY, FYNNEI. This CDR3 region has 15 residues. V dropped 7 bases and J dropped 3; count of bases not matched to a gene: 9. TCRdb called the 5' RACE reads again in MiXCR, with one record for every CDR3 protein. The sample comprises 32,000 or so distinct CDR3 sequences, roughly 9.2% of which are singletons, and under 15% rests with the top ten. The sample was whole blood. The chain carries TRBV2 and TRBJ2-3; 8 bases are a match to TRBD2. This receptor was identified in an adult who was a healthcare worker with PCR-confirmed SARS-CoV-2 infection or an uninfected control (not recorded which). CDR3 nucleotides: TGTGCCAGCAAGGAAGCGGGGGCCGGGACAGATACGCAGTATTTT. It codes for CASKEAGAGTDTQYF.